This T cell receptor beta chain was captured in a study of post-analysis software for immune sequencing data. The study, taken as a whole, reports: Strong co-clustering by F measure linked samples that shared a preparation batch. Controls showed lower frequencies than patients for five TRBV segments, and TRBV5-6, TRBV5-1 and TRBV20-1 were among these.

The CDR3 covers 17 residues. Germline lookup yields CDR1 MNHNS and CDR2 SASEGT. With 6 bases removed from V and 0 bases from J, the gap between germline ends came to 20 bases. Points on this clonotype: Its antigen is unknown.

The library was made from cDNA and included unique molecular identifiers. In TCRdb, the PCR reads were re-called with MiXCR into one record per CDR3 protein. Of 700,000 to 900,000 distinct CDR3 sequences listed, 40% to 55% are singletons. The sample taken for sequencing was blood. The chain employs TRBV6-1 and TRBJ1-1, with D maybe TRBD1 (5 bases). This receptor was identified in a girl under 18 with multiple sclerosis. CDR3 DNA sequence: TGTGCCAGCAGGGGAAGGGACGGATGGTCCATGAACACTGAAGCTTTCTTT. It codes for CASRGRDGWSMNTEAFF.